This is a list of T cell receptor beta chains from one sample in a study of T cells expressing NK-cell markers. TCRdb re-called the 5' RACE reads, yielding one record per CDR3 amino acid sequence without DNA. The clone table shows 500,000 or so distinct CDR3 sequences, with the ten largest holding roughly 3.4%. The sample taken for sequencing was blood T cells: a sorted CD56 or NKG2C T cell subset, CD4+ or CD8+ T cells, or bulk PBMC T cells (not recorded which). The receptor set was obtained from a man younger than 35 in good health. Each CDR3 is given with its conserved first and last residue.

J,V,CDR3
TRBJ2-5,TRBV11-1,CASSLGLTQYF
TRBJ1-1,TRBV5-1,CASSTSLRVNTEAFF
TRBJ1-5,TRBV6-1,CASKITAYSNQPQHF
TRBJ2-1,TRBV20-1,CSASTPGAPYNEQFF
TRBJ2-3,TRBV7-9,CASSWDVDTDTQYF
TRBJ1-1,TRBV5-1,CASSPGTVSMNTEAFF
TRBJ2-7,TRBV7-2,CASSLDGREQYF
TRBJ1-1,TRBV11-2,CASSLSPGWETEAFF
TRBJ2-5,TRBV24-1,CATSDAGTGKTQYF
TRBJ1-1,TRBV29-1,CSVAGTGLYRTEAFF
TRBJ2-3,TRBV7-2,CASSPSGGATDTQYF
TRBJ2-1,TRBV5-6,CASTLGGQGIEEQFF
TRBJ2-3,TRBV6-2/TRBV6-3,CASSYDRVWYF
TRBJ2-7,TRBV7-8,CASSPNPILGYEQYF
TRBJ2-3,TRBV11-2,CASSSRGERGAYTQYF
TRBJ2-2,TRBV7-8,CASSRRVRAGVRDTGELFF
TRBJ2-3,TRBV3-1,CASSSRGADTDTQYF
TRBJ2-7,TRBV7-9,CASSSLRVPYEQYF
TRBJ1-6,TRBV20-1,CSARDRGPNSPLHF
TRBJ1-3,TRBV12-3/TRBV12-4,CASSSGGTGLTGNTIYF
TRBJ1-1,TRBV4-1,CASSQDRVAGRDGEAFF
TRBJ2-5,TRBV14,CASSQDAGARETQYF
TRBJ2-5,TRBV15,CATSRDQGRAFPETQYF
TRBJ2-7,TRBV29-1,CSVDGKPGEQYF
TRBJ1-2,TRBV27,CASSLGGGDGYTF
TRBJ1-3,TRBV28,CASSWSGLSGNTIYF
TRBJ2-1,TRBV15,CATGRYNEQFF
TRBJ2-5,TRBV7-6,CASSLDYQRRESQETQYF
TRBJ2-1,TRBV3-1,CASSQGGRGKHQFF
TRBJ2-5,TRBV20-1,CSARSGTSGSTQYF
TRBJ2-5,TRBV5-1,CASSYPPWTDVGKTQYF
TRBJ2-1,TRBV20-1,CSAEQPSGTGSYNEQFF
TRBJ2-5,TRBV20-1,CSAPRGGGTKTQYF
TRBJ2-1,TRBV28,CASSSGRGDHEQFF
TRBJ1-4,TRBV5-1,CASSPGQGQGNEKLFF
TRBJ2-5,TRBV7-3,CATSPGPQETQYF
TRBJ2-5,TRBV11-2,CASSRRDWPAQETQYF
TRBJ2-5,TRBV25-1,CASSNENLRGETQYF
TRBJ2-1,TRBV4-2,CASSQSFGEGYNEQFF
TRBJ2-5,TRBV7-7,CASSLRWSETQYF
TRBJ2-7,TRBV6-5,CASGEGRAYEQYF
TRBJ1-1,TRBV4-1,CASSQVQGGRRTEAFF
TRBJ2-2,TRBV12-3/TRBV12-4,CASSFLVKAGGELFF
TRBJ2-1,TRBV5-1,CASSLTDNGEQFF
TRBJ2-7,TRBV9,CASSRGTSIYEQYF
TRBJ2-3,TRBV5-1,CASSLDGSGTDTQYF
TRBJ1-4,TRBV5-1,CASSPTQVKEKLFF
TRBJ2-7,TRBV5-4,CASSSLRDSSYEQYF
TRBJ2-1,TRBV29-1,CSVKGLASISYNEQFF
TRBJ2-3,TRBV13,CASSSTAIWREPDTQYF
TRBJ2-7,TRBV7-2,CASSLTGTGFLHEQYF
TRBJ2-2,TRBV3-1,CASSQGSTYANTGELFF
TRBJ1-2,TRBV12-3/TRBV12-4,CASSLSGINNGYTF